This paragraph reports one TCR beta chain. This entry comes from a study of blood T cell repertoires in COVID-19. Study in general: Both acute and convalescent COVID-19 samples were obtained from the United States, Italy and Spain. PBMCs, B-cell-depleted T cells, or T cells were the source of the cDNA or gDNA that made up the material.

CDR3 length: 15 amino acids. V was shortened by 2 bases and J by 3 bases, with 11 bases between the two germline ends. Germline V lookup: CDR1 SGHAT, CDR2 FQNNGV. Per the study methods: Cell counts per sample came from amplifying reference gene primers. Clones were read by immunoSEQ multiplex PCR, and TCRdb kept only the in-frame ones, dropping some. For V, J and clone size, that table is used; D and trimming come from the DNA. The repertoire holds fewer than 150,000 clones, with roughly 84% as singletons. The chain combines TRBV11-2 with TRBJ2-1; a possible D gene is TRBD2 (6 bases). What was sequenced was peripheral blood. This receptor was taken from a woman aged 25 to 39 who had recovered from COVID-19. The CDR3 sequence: CASSLIQGGYNEQFF. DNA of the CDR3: TGTGCCAGCAGCTTAATCCAGGGAGGCTACAATGAGCAGTTCTTC.